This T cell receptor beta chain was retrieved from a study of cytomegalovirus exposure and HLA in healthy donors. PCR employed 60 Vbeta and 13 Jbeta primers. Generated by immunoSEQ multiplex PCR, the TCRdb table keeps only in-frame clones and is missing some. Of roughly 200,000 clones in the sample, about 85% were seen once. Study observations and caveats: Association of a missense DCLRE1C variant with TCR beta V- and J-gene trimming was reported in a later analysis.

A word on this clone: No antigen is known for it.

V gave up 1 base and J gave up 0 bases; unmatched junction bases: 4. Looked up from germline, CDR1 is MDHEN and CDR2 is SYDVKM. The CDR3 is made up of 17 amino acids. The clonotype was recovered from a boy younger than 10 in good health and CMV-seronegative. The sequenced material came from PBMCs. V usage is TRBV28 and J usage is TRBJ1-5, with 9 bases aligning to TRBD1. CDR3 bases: TGTGCCAGCAGTTTATTAAGGGACAGGGTTAGCAATCAGCCCCAGCATTTT. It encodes CASSLLRDRVSNQPQHF.